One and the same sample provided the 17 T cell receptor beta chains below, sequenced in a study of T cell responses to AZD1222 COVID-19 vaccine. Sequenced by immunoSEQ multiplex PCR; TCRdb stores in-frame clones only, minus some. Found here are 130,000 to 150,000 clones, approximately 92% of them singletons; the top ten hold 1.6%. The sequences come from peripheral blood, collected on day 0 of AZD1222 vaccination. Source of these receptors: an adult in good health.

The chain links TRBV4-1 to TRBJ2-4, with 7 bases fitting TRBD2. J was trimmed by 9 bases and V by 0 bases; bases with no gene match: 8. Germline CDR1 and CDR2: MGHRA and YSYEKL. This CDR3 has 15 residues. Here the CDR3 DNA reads TGCGCCAGCAGCCAAGAGTGGGGCCGCGGGGGCATTCAGTACTTC. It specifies CASSQEWGRGGIQYF.

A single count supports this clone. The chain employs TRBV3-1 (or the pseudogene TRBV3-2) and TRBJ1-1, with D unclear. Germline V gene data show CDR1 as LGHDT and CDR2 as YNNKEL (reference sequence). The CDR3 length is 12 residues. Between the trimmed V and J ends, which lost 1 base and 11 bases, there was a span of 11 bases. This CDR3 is CASSQVRSGAFF. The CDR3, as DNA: TGTGCCAGCAGCCAAGTGCGGTCGGGGGCTTTCTTT.

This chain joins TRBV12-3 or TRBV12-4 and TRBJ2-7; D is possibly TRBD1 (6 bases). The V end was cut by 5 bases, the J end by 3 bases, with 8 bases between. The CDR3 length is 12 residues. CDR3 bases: TGTGCCAGCAGTAGCAGGGGCTACGAGCAGTACTTC. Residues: CASSSRGYEQYF.

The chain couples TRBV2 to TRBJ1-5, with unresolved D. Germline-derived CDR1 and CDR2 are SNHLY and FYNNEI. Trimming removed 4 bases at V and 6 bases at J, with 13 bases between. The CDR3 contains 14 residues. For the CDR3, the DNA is TGTGCCAGCAGTGGGGCCGGGGTTGGTCAGCCCCAGCATTTT. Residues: CASSGAGVGQPQHF.

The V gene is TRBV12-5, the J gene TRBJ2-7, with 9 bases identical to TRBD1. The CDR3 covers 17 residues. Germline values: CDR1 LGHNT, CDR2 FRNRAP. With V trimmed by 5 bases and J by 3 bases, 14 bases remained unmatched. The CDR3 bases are TGTGCTAGTGGTCTTATACACCCGGGACAGGGTTACTACGAGCAGTACTTC. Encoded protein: CASGLIHPGQGYYEQYF.

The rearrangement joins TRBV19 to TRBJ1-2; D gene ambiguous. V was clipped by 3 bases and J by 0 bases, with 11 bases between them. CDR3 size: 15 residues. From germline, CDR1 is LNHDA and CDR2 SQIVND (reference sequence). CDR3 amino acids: CASSMWHTANYGYTF. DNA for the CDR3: TGTGCCAGTAGTATGTGGCATACAGCTAACTATGGCTACACCTTC.

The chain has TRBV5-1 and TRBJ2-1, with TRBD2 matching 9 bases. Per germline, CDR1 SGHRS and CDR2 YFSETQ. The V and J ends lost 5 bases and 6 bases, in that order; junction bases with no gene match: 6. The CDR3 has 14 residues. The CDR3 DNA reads TGCGCCAGCAGACCCGGGACTAGCAGCAATGAGCAGTTCTTC. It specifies CASRPGTSSNEQFF.

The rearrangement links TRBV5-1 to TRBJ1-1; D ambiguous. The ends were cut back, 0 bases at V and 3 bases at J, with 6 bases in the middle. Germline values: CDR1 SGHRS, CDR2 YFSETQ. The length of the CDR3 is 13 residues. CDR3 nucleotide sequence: TGCGCCAGCAGCTTGGGGGCGGACACTGAAGCTTTCTTT. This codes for CASSLGADTEAFF.

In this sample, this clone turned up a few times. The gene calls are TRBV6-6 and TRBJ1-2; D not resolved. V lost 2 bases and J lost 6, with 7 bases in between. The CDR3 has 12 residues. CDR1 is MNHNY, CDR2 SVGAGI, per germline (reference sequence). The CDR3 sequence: CASSYDINGYTF. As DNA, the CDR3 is TGTGCCAGCAGTTACGACATTAATGGCTACACCTTC.

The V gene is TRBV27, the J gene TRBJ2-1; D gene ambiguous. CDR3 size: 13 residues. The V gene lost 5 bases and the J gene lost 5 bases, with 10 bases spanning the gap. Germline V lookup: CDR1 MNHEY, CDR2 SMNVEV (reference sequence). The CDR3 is CASSLGPHNEQFF. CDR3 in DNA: TGTGCCAGCAGTCTGGGTCCGCACAATGAGCAGTTCTTC.

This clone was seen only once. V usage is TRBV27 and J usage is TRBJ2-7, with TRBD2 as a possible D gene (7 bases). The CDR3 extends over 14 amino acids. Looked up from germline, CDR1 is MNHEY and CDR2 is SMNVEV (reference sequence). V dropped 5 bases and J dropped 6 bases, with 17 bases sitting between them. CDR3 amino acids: CASSPGGPRVEQYF. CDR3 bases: TGTGCCAGCAGTCCCGGGGGGCCCCGGGTCGAGCAGTACTTC.

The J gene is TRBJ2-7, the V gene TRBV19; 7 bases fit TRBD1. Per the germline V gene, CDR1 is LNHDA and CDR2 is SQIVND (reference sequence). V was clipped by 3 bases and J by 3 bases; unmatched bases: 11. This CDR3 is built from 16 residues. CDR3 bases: TGTGCCAGTAGTATCGCTAGCTCCGGGACAGTCTACGAGCAGTACTTC. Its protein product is CASSIASSGTVYEQYF. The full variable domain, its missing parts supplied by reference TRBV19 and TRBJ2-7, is DGGITQSPKYLFRKEGQNVTLSCEQNLNHDAMYWYRQDPGQGLRLIYYSQIVNDFQKGDIAEGYSVSREKKESFPLTVTSAQKNPTAFYLCASSIASSGTVYEQYFGPGTRLTVT.

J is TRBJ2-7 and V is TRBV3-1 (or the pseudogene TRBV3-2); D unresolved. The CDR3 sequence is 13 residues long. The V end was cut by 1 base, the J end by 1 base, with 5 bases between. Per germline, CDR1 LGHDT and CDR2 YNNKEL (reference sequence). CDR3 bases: TGTGCCAGCAGCCAAGGTTGGTCCTACGAGCAGTACTTC. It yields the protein CASSQGWSYEQYF.

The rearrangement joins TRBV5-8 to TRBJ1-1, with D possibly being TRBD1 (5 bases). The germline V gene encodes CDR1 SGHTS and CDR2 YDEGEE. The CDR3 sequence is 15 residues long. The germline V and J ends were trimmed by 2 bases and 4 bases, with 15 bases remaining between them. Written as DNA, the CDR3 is TGTGCCAGCAGCTTCCTGGGACGGTGGGCCACTGAAGCTTTCTTT. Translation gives CASSFLGRWATEAFF.

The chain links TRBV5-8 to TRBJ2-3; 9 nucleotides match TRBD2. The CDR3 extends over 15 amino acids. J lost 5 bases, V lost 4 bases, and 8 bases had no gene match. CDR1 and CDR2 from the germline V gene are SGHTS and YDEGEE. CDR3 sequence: CASSLNSGSIDTQYF. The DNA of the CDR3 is TGTGCCAGCAGCCTCAATAGCGGGAGTATAGATACGCAGTATTTT.

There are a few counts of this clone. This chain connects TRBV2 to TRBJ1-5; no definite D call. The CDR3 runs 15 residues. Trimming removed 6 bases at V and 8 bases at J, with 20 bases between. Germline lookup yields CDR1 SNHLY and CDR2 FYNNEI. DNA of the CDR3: TGTGCCAGCAGGGGGAGCGGTTGGCGAAAAGAGCCCCAGCATTTT. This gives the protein CASRGSGWRKEPQHF.

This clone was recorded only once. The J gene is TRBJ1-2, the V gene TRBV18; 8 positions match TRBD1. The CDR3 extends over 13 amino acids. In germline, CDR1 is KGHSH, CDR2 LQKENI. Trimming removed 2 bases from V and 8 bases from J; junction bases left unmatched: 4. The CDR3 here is CASSPEQGGGYTF. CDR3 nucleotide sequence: TGTGCCAGCTCACCAGAACAGGGGGGAGGCTACACCTTC.